This T cell receptor beta chain was recovered during a study of blood T cell repertoires in COVID-19. Original processing notes: Amplifying reference gene primers gave estimates of nucleated cell counts. TCRdb's copy holds only in-frame clones and misses some; the assay was immunoSEQ multiplex PCR. D and trimming were read from the DNA, whereas the V and J calls and clone size are those reported in that table. The repertoire consists of 150,000 to 200,000 clones, with approximately 90% occurring once and the leading ten covering around 6.7%. Allocation to cohorts depended on clinical history reported by the participants. The receptor's source is a woman aged 50 to 60 who had recovered from COVID-19. The sequenced sample was PBMCs or T cells enriched from blood (not recorded which).

The CDR3 coding sequence is TGCGCCAGCAGTTCAGGCCCTAACTATGGCTACACCTTC. As protein: CASSSGPNYGYTF. The chain is built from TRBV5-1 and TRBJ1-2, with D unclear. This CDR3 contains 13 residues. The V end lost 5 bases, the J end lost 0 bases, and 8 bases lay between the germline ends. Germline V lookup: CDR1 SGHRS, CDR2 YFSETQ.